This T cell receptor beta chain is drawn from a study of Ad26.COV2.S vaccination and SARS-CoV-2 variants. Assay used: immunoSEQ multiplex PCR; TCRdb lists only in-frame clones, some missing. There are 450,000 to 550,000 clones in the sample; around 89% occur only once, and around 1.8% lies in the top ten. This sample's treatment: roughly 18 received Ad26.COV2.S at low or high dose, single or two shots; about five received placebo; per-sample allocation not given. Day 63 after the first vaccine or placebo injection was the time point for sampling. As its vector, the vaccine had Ad26, which expressed Wuhan-strain SARS-CoV-2 spike. The CDR3 consists of 16 residues. With 4 bases removed from V and 0 bases from J, the gap between germline ends came to 14 bases. Germline-derived CDR1 and CDR2 are SGDLS and YYNGEE.

This receptor was obtained from a person aged 18-65 years who received the Ad26.COV2.S COVID-19 vaccine or a placebo. The chain has TRBV9 and TRBJ2-1, with D maybe TRBD2 (5 bases). The sample here was peripheral blood, taken in a trial of Ad26.COV2.S vaccine versus placebo. CDR3: CASSSGLSVSYNEQFF. In DNA form, the CDR3 reads TGTGCCAGCAGCTCCGGACTTTCCGTCTCCTACAATGAGCAGTTCTTC. Drawing the rest from reference TRBV9 and TRBJ2-1, the complete variable domain is DSGVTQTPKHLITATGQRVTLRCSPRSGDLSVYWYQQSLDQGLQFLIQYYNGEERAKGNILERFSAQQFPDLHSELNLSSLELGDSALYFCASSSGLSVSYNEQFFGPGTRLTVL.